Below, one T cell receptor (beta chain) is given with its context. Its antigen is not identified. TCRdb keeps only in-frame clones here, not all; method: immunoSEQ multiplex PCR. The sample records more than 13,000 clones, around 84% being singletons. This record belongs to a study of PD-1 blockade in mismatch repair-deficient tumors. Findings of the study overall: Tumor-resident clones, often absent from pretreatment blood, expanded after pembrolizumab and then contracted.

The sample's time point: identical approximately 11-day culture without peptide (control). Three pembrolizumab responders had their TCRs sequenced. An approximately 10-day in vitro culture was run per each of about seven reactive peptides. Sequencing was performed on cells cultured in vitro, taken from a patient treated with pembrolizumab. The clonotype was recovered from an adult with mismatch repair-deficient cancer.

The CDR3 sequence: CASSGRWEAFF. In DNA, the CDR3 is TGTGCCAGCAGTGGCCGATGGGAAGCTTTCTTT. The genes are TRBV2 and TRBJ1-1; D unclear. Trimming shortened V by 4 bases and J by 8 bases, and 8 bases separated the two germline ends. CDR3 length equals 11 residues. Per the germline V gene, CDR1 is SNHLY and CDR2 is FYNNEI.